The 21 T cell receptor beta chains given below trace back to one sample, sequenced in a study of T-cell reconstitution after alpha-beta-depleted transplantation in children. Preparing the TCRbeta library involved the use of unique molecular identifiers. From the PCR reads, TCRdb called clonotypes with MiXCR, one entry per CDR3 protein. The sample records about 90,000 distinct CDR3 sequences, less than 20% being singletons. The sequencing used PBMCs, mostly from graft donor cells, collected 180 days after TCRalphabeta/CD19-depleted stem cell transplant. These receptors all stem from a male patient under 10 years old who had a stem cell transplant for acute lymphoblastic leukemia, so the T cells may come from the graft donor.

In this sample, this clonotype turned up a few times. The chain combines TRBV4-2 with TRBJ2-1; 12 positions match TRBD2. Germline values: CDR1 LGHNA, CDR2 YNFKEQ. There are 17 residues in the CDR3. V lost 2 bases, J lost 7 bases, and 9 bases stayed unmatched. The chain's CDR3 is CASSQLAGGPPFNEQFF. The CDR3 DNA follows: TGTGCCAGCAGCCAACTAGCGGGGGGGCCCCCCTTTAATGAGCAGTTCTTC.

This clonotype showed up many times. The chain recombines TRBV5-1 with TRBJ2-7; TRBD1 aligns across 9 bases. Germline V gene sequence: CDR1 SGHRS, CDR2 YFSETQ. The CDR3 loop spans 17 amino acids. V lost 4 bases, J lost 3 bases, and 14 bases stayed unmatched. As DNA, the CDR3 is TGCGCCAGCAGCGCTGAACCGGGACAGGGAAACCTCTACGAGCAGTACTTC. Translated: CASSAEPGQGNLYEQYF.

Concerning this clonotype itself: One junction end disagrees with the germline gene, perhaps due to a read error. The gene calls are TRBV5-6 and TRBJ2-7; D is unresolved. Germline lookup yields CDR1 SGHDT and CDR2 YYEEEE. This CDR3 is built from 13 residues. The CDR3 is CASRPSTTYKQYF. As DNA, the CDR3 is TGTGCCAGCAGACCGTCAACCACCTACAAGCAGTACTTC.

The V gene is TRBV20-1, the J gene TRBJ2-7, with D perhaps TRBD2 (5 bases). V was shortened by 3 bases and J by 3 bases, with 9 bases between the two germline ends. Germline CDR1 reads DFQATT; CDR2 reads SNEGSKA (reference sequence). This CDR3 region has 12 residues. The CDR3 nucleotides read TGCAGTGCTAGGAGCGGCGACTACGAGCAGTACTTC. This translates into CSARSGDYEQYF.

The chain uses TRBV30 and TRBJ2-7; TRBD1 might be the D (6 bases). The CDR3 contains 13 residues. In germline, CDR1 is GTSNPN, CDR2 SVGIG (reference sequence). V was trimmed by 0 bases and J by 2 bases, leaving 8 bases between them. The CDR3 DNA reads TGTGCCTGGAGTGTAGGACAGACCTACGAGCAGTACTTC. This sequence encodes CAWSVGQTYEQYF. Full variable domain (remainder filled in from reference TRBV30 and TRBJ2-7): SQTIHQWPATLVQPVGSPLSLECTVEGTSNPNLYWYRQAAGRGLQLLFYSVGIGQISSEVPQNLSASRPQDRQFILSSKKLLLSDSGFYLCAWSVGQTYEQYFGPGTRLTVT.

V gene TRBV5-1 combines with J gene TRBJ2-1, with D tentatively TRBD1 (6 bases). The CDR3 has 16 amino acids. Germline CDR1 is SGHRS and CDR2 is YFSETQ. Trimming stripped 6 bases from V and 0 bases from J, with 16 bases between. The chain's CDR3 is CASTPGHLSSYNEQFF. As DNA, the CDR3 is TGCGCCAGCACGCCGGGACACTTGAGCTCCTACAATGAGCAGTTCTTC.

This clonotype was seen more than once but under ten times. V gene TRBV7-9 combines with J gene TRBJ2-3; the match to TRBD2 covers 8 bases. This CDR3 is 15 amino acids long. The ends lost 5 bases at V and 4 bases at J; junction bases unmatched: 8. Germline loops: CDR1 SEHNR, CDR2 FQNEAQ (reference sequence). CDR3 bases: TGTGCCAGCAGCCGCCCAGCGGGGGCCGCAGATACGCAGTATTTT. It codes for CASSRPAGAADTQYF.

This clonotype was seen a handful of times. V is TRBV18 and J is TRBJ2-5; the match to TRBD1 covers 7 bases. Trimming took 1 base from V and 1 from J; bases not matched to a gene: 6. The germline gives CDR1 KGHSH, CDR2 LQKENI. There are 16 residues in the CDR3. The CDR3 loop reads CASSPRDSVTQETQYF. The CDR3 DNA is TGTGCCAGCTCACCACGGGACAGCGTTACCCAAGAGACCCAGTACTTC.

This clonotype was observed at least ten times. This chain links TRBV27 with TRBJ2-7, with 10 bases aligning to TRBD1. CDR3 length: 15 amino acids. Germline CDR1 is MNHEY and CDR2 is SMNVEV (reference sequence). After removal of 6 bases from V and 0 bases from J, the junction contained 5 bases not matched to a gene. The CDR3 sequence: CASRSRDRGSYEQYF. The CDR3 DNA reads TGTGCCAGCAGGTCCCGGGACAGGGGCTCCTACGAGCAGTACTTC.

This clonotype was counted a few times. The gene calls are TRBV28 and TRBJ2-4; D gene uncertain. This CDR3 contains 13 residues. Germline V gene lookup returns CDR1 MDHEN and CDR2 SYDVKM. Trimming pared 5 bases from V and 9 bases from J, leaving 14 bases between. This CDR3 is CASSASLITIQYF. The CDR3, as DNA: TGTGCCAGCAGTGCCTCGCTTATCACCATTCAGTACTTC.

CDR3 in DNA: TGCGCCAGCAGCTTGGCGGGGGGGCCGAATGAGCAGTTCTTC. Protein product: CASSLAGGPNEQFF. The chain joins TRBV5-1 to TRBJ2-1; 8 nucleotides agree with TRBD2. Germline V lookup: CDR1 SGHRS, CDR2 YFSETQ. The CDR3 extends over 14 amino acids. Trimming cost V 0 bases and J 7 bases; bases outside gene matches: 3. Full variable domain (missing parts from reference TRBV5-1 and TRBJ2-1): KAGVTQTPRYLIKTRGQQVTLSCSPISGHRSVSWYQQTPGQGLQFLFEYFSETQRNKGNFPGRFSGRQFSNSRSEMNVSTLELGDSALYLCASSLAGGPNEQFFGPGTRLTVL.

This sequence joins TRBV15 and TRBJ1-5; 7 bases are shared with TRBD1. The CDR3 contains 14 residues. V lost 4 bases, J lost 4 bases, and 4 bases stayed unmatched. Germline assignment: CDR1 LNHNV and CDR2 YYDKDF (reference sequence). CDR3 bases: TGTGCCACCAGCATGGGACAGCAAAATCAGCCCCAGCATTTT. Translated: CATSMGQQNQPQHF.

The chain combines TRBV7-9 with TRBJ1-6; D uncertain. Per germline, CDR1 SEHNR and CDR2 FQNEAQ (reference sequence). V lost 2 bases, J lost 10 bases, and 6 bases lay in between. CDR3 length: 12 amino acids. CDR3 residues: CASSLTESPLHF. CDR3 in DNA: TGTGCCAGCAGCTTAACAGAGTCACCCCTCCACTTT. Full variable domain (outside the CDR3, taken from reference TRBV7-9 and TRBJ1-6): DTGVSQNPRHKITKRGQNVTFRCDPISEHNRLYWYRQTLGQGPEFLTYFQNEAQLEKSRLLSDRFSAERPKGSFSTLEIQRTEQGDSAMYLCASSLTESPLHFGNGTRLTVT.

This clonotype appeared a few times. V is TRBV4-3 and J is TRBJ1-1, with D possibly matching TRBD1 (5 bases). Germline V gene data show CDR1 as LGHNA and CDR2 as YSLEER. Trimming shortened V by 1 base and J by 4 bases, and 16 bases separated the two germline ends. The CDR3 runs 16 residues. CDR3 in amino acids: CASSQGVGRASTEAFF. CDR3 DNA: TGCGCCAGCAGCCAAGGGGTAGGCAGGGCGAGCACTGAAGCTTTCTTT.

The CDR3 nucleotides are TGCAGTGCTAGAGAATCTTGGTCTTCCTACAATGAGCAGTTCTTC. Protein: CSARESWSSYNEQFF. The chain combines TRBV20-1 with TRBJ2-1; D not certain. The CDR3 extends over 15 amino acids. V lost 0 bases, J lost 1 base, and 10 bases lay in between. Germline lookup yields CDR1 DFQATT and CDR2 SNEGSKA (reference sequence).

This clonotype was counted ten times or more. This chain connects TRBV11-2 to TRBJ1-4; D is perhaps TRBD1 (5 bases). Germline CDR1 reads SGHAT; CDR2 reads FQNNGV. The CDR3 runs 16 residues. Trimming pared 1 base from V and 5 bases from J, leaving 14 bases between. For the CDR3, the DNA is TGTGCCAGCAGCTTAGTAGGGCCGGACATAAATGAAAAACTGTTTTTT. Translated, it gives CASSLVGPDINEKLFF.

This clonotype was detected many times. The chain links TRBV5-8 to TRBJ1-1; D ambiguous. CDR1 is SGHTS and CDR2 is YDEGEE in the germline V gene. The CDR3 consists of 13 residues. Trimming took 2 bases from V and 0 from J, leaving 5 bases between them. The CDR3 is CASSFTLNTEAFF. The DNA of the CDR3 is TGTGCCAGCAGCTTTACCCTGAACACTGAAGCTTTCTTT.

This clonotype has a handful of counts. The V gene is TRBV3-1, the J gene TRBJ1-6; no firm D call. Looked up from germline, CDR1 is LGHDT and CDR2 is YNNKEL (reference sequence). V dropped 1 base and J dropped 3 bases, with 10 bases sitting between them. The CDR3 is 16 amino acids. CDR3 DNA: TGTGCCAGCAGCCAAGGGGGAGGGCTCTATAATTCACCCCTCCACTTT. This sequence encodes CASSQGGGLYNSPLHF.

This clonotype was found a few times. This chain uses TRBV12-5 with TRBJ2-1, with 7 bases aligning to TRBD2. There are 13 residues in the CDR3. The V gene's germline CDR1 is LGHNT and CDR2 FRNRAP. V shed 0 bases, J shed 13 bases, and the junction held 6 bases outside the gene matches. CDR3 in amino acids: CASGLVAGTSQFF. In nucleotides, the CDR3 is TGTGCTAGTGGTTTGGTAGCGGGAACTAGCCAGTTCTTC.

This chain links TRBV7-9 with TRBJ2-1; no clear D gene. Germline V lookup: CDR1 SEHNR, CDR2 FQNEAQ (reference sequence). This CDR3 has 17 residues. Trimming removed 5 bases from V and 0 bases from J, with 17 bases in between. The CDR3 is CASSRRSLSRSYNEQFF. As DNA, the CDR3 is TGTGCCAGCAGCCGAAGATCGCTTAGCCGCTCCTACAATGAGCAGTTCTTC.

In DNA form, the CDR3 reads TGTGCCAGCAGCTCGAGACTTATTTCTAGCACAGATACGCAGTATTTT. Translated, it gives CASSSRLISSTDTQYF. The chain carries TRBV7-8 and TRBJ2-3; D not certain. The CDR3 sequence is 16 residues long. The germline V gene has CDR1 SGHVS and CDR2 FQNEAQ. V was cut by 4 bases and J by 0 bases, with 14 bases left in between.